The 18 T cell receptor beta chains below all came from one sample that was sequenced in a study of CD8 T cells in Susac syndrome. Random-hexamer reverse transcription was applied to about 0.45 to 1 ug RNA. MiXCR, run by TCRdb on the immunoSEQ multiplex PCR reads, gives a single entry per CDR3 protein. The table shows roughly 220,000 distinct CDR3 sequences, with roughly 93% occurring only once. The specimen sequenced was CD4+ T cells from PBMCs. The receptors derive from a human donor with Susac syndrome.

This clonotype was observed a single time. The chain joins TRBV6-6 to TRBJ1-1, with D maybe TRBD1 (5 bases). Per the germline V gene, CDR1 is MNHNY and CDR2 is SVGAGI (reference sequence). The CDR3 covers 13 residues. Trimming took off 6 bases at V and 4 bases at J, with 12 bases between the two ends. The CDR3 sequence is CASRWGESTEAFF. The DNA of the CDR3 is TGTGCCAGCAGGTGGGGGGAGAGCACTGAAGCTTTCTTT.

The chain joins TRBV18 to TRBJ1-5; D possibly corresponds to TRBD1 (5 bases). Germline-derived CDR1 and CDR2 are KGHSH and LQKENI. This CDR3 region has 16 residues. Between the trimmed V and J ends, which lost 3 bases and 0 bases, there was a span of 12 bases. CDR3 sequence: CASSPSSGDSNQPQHF. The CDR3 DNA is TGTGCCAGCTCACCTTCATCGGGGGATAGCAATCAGCCCCAGCATTTT.

V usage is TRBV11-2 and J usage is TRBJ1-1; no definite D call. The CDR3 spans 15 residues. Trimming left V 3 bases short and J 0 bases short, with 11 bases between. CDR1 is SGHAT, CDR2 FQNNGV, per germline. Here the CDR3 reads CASSFGTLMNTEAFF. The CDR3, as DNA: TGTGCCAGCAGCTTTGGTACCCTTATGAACACTGAAGCTTTCTTT.

CDR3 DNA: TGTGCCAGCCGCCCTAGGACAGCACCGAATCAGCCCCAGCATTTT. Protein: CASRPRTAPNQPQHF. The chain employs TRBV27 and TRBJ1-5; tentatively, D is TRBD1 (6 bases). This CDR3 region has 15 residues. Germline CDR1 is MNHEY and CDR2 is SMNVEV (reference sequence). V lost 8 bases and J lost 4, with 18 bases in between.

V usage is TRBV4-1 and J usage is TRBJ2-6, with unresolved D. Germline V gene data show CDR1 as MGHRA and CDR2 as YSYEKL. The length of the CDR3 is 17 residues. With 0 bases removed from V and 4 bases from J, the gap between germline ends came to 13 bases. This chain's CDR3 is CASSQEGLGAGANVLTF. CDR3 bases: TGCGCCAGCAGCCAAGAAGGGCTGGGTGCCGGGGCCAACGTCCTGACTTTC.

Note on this clonotype: Mismatch with germline at one junction end may stem from a read error. V gene TRBV7-7 combines with J gene TRBJ2-5; D is ambiguous. This CDR3 has 13 amino acids. Germline V gives CDR1 SSHAT, CDR2 FNYEAQ (reference sequence). DNA for the CDR3: TGTGCTAGCAGCCCGGATCTAGAAGAGACCCAGTACTTC. It yields the protein CASSPDLEETQYF.

J is TRBJ1-4 and V is TRBV7-2; 11 nucleotides match TRBD1. This CDR3 has 15 amino acids. Per germline, CDR1 SGHTA and CDR2 FQGNSA. The V and J ends lost 1 base and 7 bases, in that order; junction bases with no gene match: 2. The CDR3 here is CASSLGGTGGEKLFF. CDR3 coding DNA: TGTGCCAGCAGCTTAGGCGGGACAGGGGGTGAAAAACTGTTTTTT.

This chain joins TRBV2 and TRBJ1-2, with D hard to call. This CDR3 has 13 amino acids. Germline-derived CDR1 and CDR2 are SNHLY and FYNNEI. V was cut by 2 bases and J by 4 bases, with 8 bases left in between. The CDR3 loop is CASSERKIYGYTF. Written as DNA, the CDR3 is TGTGCCAGCAGTGAACGGAAAATCTATGGCTACACCTTC.

The chain employs TRBV4-2 and TRBJ1-1, with a possible D match to TRBD1 (5 bases). Trimming took 7 bases from V and 7 from J, leaving 10 bases between them. CDR1 is LGHNA and CDR2 is YNFKEQ in the germline V gene. The CDR3 runs to 11 residues. This chain's CDR3 is CASTQGREAFF. As DNA, the CDR3 is TGTGCCAGCACCCAGGGACGTGAAGCTTTCTTT.

The chain combines TRBV6-5 with TRBJ1-4, with D hard to call. Germline assignment: CDR1 MNHEY and CDR2 SVGAGI. The length of the CDR3 is 13 residues. V gave up 6 bases and J gave up 3 bases, with 8 bases separating them. The CDR3 DNA sequence: TGTGCCAGCAGAACTGAATCTAATGAAAAACTGTTTTTT. Encoded protein: CASRTESNEKLFF.

V gene TRBV4-2 combines with J gene TRBJ1-6, with D hard to call. Looked up from germline, CDR1 is LGHNA and CDR2 is YNFKEQ. With 4 bases removed from V and 0 bases from J, the gap between germline ends came to 10 bases. The CDR3 covers 16 residues. The CDR3, as DNA: TGTGCCAGCAGCCCGAGGTGGAACTCCTATAATTCACCCCTCCACTTT. It codes for CASSPRWNSYNSPLHF.

The chain couples TRBV20-1 to TRBJ1-1, with a tentative D call TRBD1 (5 bases). The length of the CDR3 is 10 residues. Trimming took off 6 bases at V and 5 bases at J, with 7 bases between the two ends. Germline-derived CDR1 and CDR2 are DFQATT and SNEGSKA (reference sequence). CDR3 DNA sequence: TGCAGTGCGGGGCGGACTGAAGCTTTCTTT. Translating it yields CSAGRTEAFF.

The rearrangement joins TRBV29-1 to TRBJ2-5; tentative D call: TRBD1 (6 bases). Germline V gene lookup returns CDR1 SQVTM and CDR2 ANQGSEA. Trimming removed 5 bases from V and 4 bases from J, with 23 bases in between. CDR3 size: 16 residues. The chain's CDR3 is CSVRKDWGQVGETQYF. The CDR3 nucleotides read TGCAGCGTTCGGAAGGACTGGGGGCAGGTGGGAGAGACCCAGTACTTC.

The rearrangement uses TRBV27 and TRBJ1-5; D might be TRBD1 (5 bases). CDR1 is MNHEY and CDR2 is SMNVEV in the germline V gene (reference sequence). The CDR3 runs to 14 residues. The V end was cut by 7 bases, the J end by 4 bases, with 14 bases between. The CDR3 sequence is CASTFLGGNQPQHF. Here the CDR3 DNA reads TGTGCCAGCACCTTTTTGGGGGGGAATCAGCCCCAGCATTTT.

J is TRBJ2-7 and V is TRBV9; no reliable D call. The germline V gene encodes CDR1 SGDLS and CDR2 YYNGEE. With 4 bases removed from V and 3 bases from J, the gap between germline ends came to 14 bases. The CDR3 contains 14 residues. The CDR3 sequence: CASSFGTANYEQYF. CDR3 in DNA: TGTGCCAGCAGCTTTGGAACAGCGAACTACGAGCAGTACTTC.

The genes are TRBV7-2 and TRBJ2-7, with D hard to call. Per germline, CDR1 SGHTA and CDR2 FQGNSA. Trimming removed 7 bases at V and 0 bases at J, with 10 bases between. This CDR3 spans 13 amino acids. CDR3 DNA: TGTGCCAGCACGCCGCGAAGCTCCTACGAGCAGTACTTC. Translation gives CASTPRSSYEQYF. Drawing the rest from reference TRBV7-2 and TRBJ2-7, the complete variable domain is GAGVSQSPSNKVTEKGKDVELRCDPISGHTALYWYRQSLGQGLEFLIYFQGNSAPDKSGLPSDRFSAERTGGSVSTLTIQRTQQEDSAVYLCASTPRSSYEQYFGPGTRLTVT.

The chain is built from TRBV6-2 or TRBV6-3 and TRBJ2-7; D is ambiguous. V shed 5 bases and J shed 2 bases, with 13 bases lying between them. Germline CDR1 and CDR2: MNHEY and SVGEGT. The CDR3 is made up of 14 amino acids. The CDR3 DNA is TGTGCCAGCAGTGGAACATTTCAACCCTACGAGCAGTACTTC. Protein sequence: CASSGTFQPYEQYF.

The chain combines TRBV5-4 with TRBJ2-5, with 9 bases identical to TRBD2. There are 16 residues in the CDR3. J was trimmed by 1 base and V by 2 bases; bases with no gene match: 6. The V gene's germline CDR1 is SGHNT and CDR2 YYREEE (reference sequence). CDR3 sequence (DNA): TGTGCCAGCAGCTTTAAGCGGGGGGCCTCCCAAGAGACCCAGTACTTC. It codes for CASSFKRGASQETQYF.